The rows below give T cell receptor beta chains drawn from one sample of a study of blood T cell repertoires in COVID-19. Sequencing used immunoSEQ multiplex PCR; TCRdb keeps in-frame clones, though not all of them. The data contain around 250,000 clones, about 87% of them singletons. Sequences were obtained from PBMCs or T cells enriched from blood (not recorded which). The receptors here all came from a man aged 50 to 59 who had been exposed to COVID-19. Both conserved end residues are part of each CDR3. A D gene is named only where the DNA matches it firmly. Not all rows give a size; the values are once, few, many and, for expanded clones, a class.

NA TRBJ2-3 TRBD2 TRBV5-1 TGCGCCAGCAGCTTGGGACTAGCGGTTATCCCAGATACGCAGTATTTT CASSLGLAVIPDTQYF
NA TRBJ1-3 NA TRBV11-3 TGTGCCAGCAGCTTAGCGACAGCTTCTGGAAACACCATATATTTT CASSLATASGNTIYF
NA TRBJ1-1 NA TRBV6-5 TGTGCCAGCGCGCCGACAGGCATGAACACTGAAGCTTTCTTT CASAPTGMNTEAFF
NA TRBJ2-1 NA TRBV29-1 TGCAGCGTTGCCGGGACTAGTTACAGGGGTGAGCAGTTCTTC CSVAGTSYRGEQFF
NA TRBJ2-2 TRBD1 TRBV5-1 TGCGCCAGCAGCTTGGCCCGGGACAGGGCCACCGGGGAGCTGTTTTTT CASSLARDRATGELFF
NA TRBJ1-1 NA TRBV27 TGTGCCAGCAGTACTGGATCAGGGGAATGGAACACTGAAGCTTTCTTT CASSTGSGEWNTEAFF
NA TRBJ2-5 TRBD2 TRBV7-2 TGTGCCAGCAGCGCATCCGGGGGGGCAGAGACCCAGTACTTC CASSASGGAETQYF
NA TRBJ2-5 TRBD2 TRBV7-2 TGTGCCAGCAGCATTAGCGGGGGAGGGGAGACCCAGTACTTC CASSISGGGETQYF
NA TRBJ1-4 NA TRBV7-2 TGTGCCAGCAGATACGACAGGAATAATGAAAAACTGTTTTTT CASRYDRNNEKLFF
NA TRBJ2-5 TRBD1 TRBV29-1 TGCAGCGTTTTAGCGACAGGGAAGGGAGAGACCCAGTACTTC CSVLATGKGETQYF
NA TRBJ1-6 NA TRBV9 TGTGCCAGCAGCCCCGGGGGGGGTGATTCACCCCTCCACTTT CASSPGGGDSPLHF
once TRBJ2-3 TRBD2 TRBV27 TGTGCCAGCAGTCGAGCGGGACTAGCGGGAGAGCATACGCAGTATTTT CASSRAGLAGEHTQYF
NA TRBJ1-1 NA TRBV10-1 TGCGCCAGCAGTTCGACCGGGTCCCGAACTGAAGCTTTCTTT CASSSTGSRTEAFF
NA TRBJ2-3 TRBD2 TRBV15 TGTGCCACCAGCAGAGGTAGCGGGGGGAATGGAGATACGCAGTATTTT CATSRGSGGNGDTQYF
NA TRBJ2-1 TRBD2 TRBV7-3 TGTGCCAGCAGCCTCCGACTAGCGGCCCACAATGAGCAGTTCTTC CASSLRLAAHNEQFF
once TRBJ1-2 NA TRBV27 TGTGCCAGCAGCCTCAGGGGTGACTATGGCTACACCTTC CASSLRGDYGYTF
NA TRBJ2-1 TRBD1 TRBV5-4 TGTGCCAGCAGCACCGGGACAGGGGTATACAATGAGCAGTTCTTC CASSTGTGVYNEQFF
NA TRBJ1-2 TRBD1 TRBV5-4 TGTGCCAGCATCAAGAAACAGGGGGCTAAGGGCTACACCTTC CASIKKQGAKGYTF
few TRBJ2-2 TRBD2 TRBV30 TGTGCCTGGAGGATGTACGGGGGGTGGACCGGGGAGCTGTTTTTT CAWRMYGGWTGELFF
NA TRBJ2-3 TRBD2 TRBV10-3 TGTGCCATCAGTGGTTCGCTAGCGGGAGGCACAGATACGCAGTATTTT CAISGSLAGGTDTQYF
once TRBJ1-5 TRBD1 TRBV6-2/TRBV6-3 TGTGCCAGCAGTTATGACAGGGAAGATCAGCCCCAGCATTTT CASSYDREDQPQHF
NA TRBJ2-1 TRBD2 TRBV18 TGTGCCAGCTCACTCCCTAGCGGGACCATGCTAATGGAGCAGTTCTTC CASSLPSGTMLMEQFF
NA TRBJ1-1 NA TRBV5-5 TGTGCCAGCAGCACCACGACTGGCGGGTACACTGAAGCTTTCTTT CASSTTTGGYTEAFF
once TRBJ1-1 NA TRBV7-3 TGTGCCAGCAGCCTCCAGGGACTGGGGAACACTGAAGCTTTCTTT CASSLQGLGNTEAFF
NA TRBJ2-5 TRBD1 TRBV28 TGTGCCAGCAGTCGCGACAGGGGGCAGAGTGAGACCCAGTACTTC CASSRDRGQSETQYF
NA TRBJ2-2 NA TRBV19 TGTGCCAGTCTACGAGGCCGGGACATCGCGAACACCGGGGAGCTGTTTTTT CASLRGRDIANTGELFF
NA TRBJ2-2 TRBD2 TRBV5-1 TGCGCCAGCAGCTACGATCTAGCGGAGAACACCGGGGAGCTGTTTTTT CASSYDLAENTGELFF
NA TRBJ1-2 NA TRBV7-3 TGTGCCAGCAGCCCCGTTTGGAAGGCGGCATCTAACTATGGCTACACCTTC CASSPVWKAASNYGYTF
NA TRBJ1-6 TRBD1 TRBV19 TGTGCCAGTAGGACGACAGGGTACGTCGATTCACCCCTCCACTTT CASRTTGYVDSPLHF
NA TRBJ2-7 NA TRBV6-5 TGTGCCACCAGGGCCCGATACTACGAGCAGTACTTC CATRARYYEQYF
few TRBJ1-4 NA TRBV9 TGTGCCAGCAGCGTAGACGACACCCTGGGGGGTGAAAAACTGTTTTTT CASSVDDTLGGEKLFF
NA TRBJ1-6 NA TRBV10-3 TGTGCCATCAGGCCGGGACTTATGGGTTCACCCCTCCACTTT CAIRPGLMGSPLHF
once TRBJ2-5 NA TRBV15 TGTGCCACCAGCAGAACTAGCTGGTACCAAGAGACCCAGTACTTC CATSRTSWYQETQYF
NA TRBJ2-4 NA TRBV6-5 TGTGCCAGCAGTTACCAGGGAACGGGAAACATTCAGTACTTC CASSYQGTGNIQYF
NA TRBJ2-7 TRBD1 TRBV2 TGTGCCAGTCACGAGGGGACAGGAGGTTCCTACGAGCAGTACTTC CASHEGTGGSYEQYF
NA TRBJ1-3 NA TRBV30 TGTGCCTGGAAGAAGCTGGGAAACACCATATATTTT CAWKKLGNTIYF
NA TRBJ2-1 TRBD2 TRBV28 TGTGCCAGCAGTTTGTTAGGGACTAGCGGGATCAAGGGGCAGTTCTTC CASSLLGTSGIKGQFF
NA TRBJ2-7 TRBD2 TRBV5-4 TGTGCCAGCAGCCTATCTAGCGGGGGGGCCGGCTACGAGCAGTACTTC CASSLSSGGAGYEQYF
NA TRBJ2-1 NA TRBV27 TGTGCCAGCAGTTACGGACTTCGGAGCTCCTACAATGAGCAGTTCTTC CASSYGLRSSYNEQFF
NA TRBJ1-1 NA TRBV18 TGTGCCAGCTCACCAGTCCGGGTTGGCACTGAAGCTTTCTTT CASSPVRVGTEAFF
NA TRBJ1-1 NA TRBV7-9 TGTGCCAGCAGCCCCCTTCTTCCGGTGAACACTGAAGCTTTCTTT CASSPLLPVNTEAFF
NA TRBJ1-2 NA TRBV10-3 TGTGCCACAAAGACCCCGGGTGAGGGAAGAGGTGGCTACACCTTC CATKTPGEGRGGYTF
once TRBJ1-1 TRBD1 TRBV5-5 TGTGCCAGCAGCGTAAACAGGGGGCTAACTGAAGCTTTCTTT CASSVNRGLTEAFF
NA TRBJ2-2 NA TRBV7-3 TGTGCCAGCAGCTTAGTTGGCGGGATAGGGACCGGGGAGCTGTTTTTT CASSLVGGIGTGELFF
NA TRBJ1-4 NA TRBV5-1 TGCGCCAGCAGCTTGGTACCGGGGTCTGAAAAACTGTTTTTT CASSLVPGSEKLFF
NA TRBJ1-5 TRBD1 TRBV3-1/TRBV3-2 TGTGCCAGCAGCCTATCGGACAGGCCCTATCAGCCCCAGCATTTT CASSLSDRPYQPQHF
NA TRBJ2-1 TRBD1 TRBV7-8 TGTGCCAGCAGCGCCCGGGACAGGGGGCATGGTGAGCAGTTCTTC CASSARDRGHGEQFF
NA TRBJ1-6 NA TRBV30 TGTGCCTGGAGTGTACGGGGGAATTCACCCCTCCACTTT CAWSVRGNSPLHF
NA TRBJ1-2 NA TRBV28 TGTGCCAGCAGTTTACGCTATCGGAGGGGCTACACCTTC CASSLRYRRGYTF
few TRBJ2-3 TRBD2 TRBV5-1 TGCGCCAGCAGCTTGGGAAGCGGGAGGGCCACAGATACGCAGTATTTT CASSLGSGRATDTQYF
NA TRBJ1-1 TRBD1 TRBV11-3 TGTGCCAGCAGCCCCACAGGGGCCCGGGTCACTGAAGCTTTCTTT CASSPTGARVTEAFF
once TRBJ2-3 NA TRBV28 TGTGCCAGCAGTTTAGCCGGGGTTAGCACAGATACGCAGTATTTT CASSLAGVSTDTQYF
NA TRBJ1-4 NA TRBV25-1 TGTGCCAGCAGTGAAGGGGGCATTGAAAAACTGTTTTTT CASSEGGIEKLFF
NA TRBJ2-1 TRBD2 TRBV29-1 TGCAGCGTTGGGACTAGCGGGAGTTACAATGAGCAGTTCTTC CSVGTSGSYNEQFF
NA TRBJ1-5 TRBD1 TRBV19 TGTGCCAGTAGTATGGGGGGACAGGGCAATCAGCCCCAGCATTTT CASSMGGQGNQPQHF
NA TRBJ2-7 TRBD1 TRBV5-6 TGTGCCAGCAGGAAAGGGACAGCCTACGAGCAGTACTTC CASRKGTAYEQYF
NA TRBJ2-6 NA TRBV7-3 TGTGCCAGCAGCTTACGCTCTGGGGCCAACGTCCTGACTTTC CASSLRSGANVLTF
once TRBJ1-1 NA TRBV27 TGTGCCAGCAGTTTATCTCCCCCATCCAGGGAAGCTTTCTTT CASSLSPPSREAFF
NA TRBJ1-1 NA TRBV2 TGTGCCAGCAGTGAAGCGCGTGAGTTTGTTGCTTTCTTT CASSEAREFVAFF
NA TRBJ2-5 TRBD2 TRBV27 TGTGCCACCTCGAATAGCGGGACCCTGGGACCCCAAGAGACCCAGTACTTC CATSNSGTLGPQETQYF